A single T cell receptor beta chain is shown here with its context. Its antigen is not known. While the first cohort had 500 to 700 subjects, the donors belonged to the separate validation cohort of about 110 subjects. TCRdb's copy holds only in-frame clones and misses some; the assay was immunoSEQ multiplex PCR. The sample consists of about 200,000 clones, roughly 84% of them appearing once. These data come from a study of cytomegalovirus exposure and HLA in healthy donors. General study findings and limits: Many donors shared some public TCRs, even though most TCR sequences were rare.

The germline V and J ends were trimmed by 3 bases and 11 bases, with 23 bases remaining between them. The CDR3 is 16 residues long. Germline loops: CDR1 MGHRA, CDR2 YSYEKL. The chain carries TRBV4-1 and TRBJ1-5; D uncertain. Sequencing input: PBMCs. The clonotype comes from a woman aged 18-35 years in good health and CMV-seropositive. This CDR3 is CASSQNIVGLALAQHF. CDR3 nucleotides: TGCGCCAGCAGCCAGAACATCGTAGGTTTAGCCTTGGCCCAGCATTTT.